This TCR beta chain came from a study of shared clonotypes between healthy human individuals. This CDR3 region has 16 residues. V lost 1 base and J lost 5, with 18 bases in between. Germline values: CDR1 SGHRS, CDR2 YFSETQ. Note on this clone: Its antigen is unknown.

Profiled with immunoSEQ multiplex PCR; TCRdb holds only in-frame clones, not every one. The sample has 2 million to 2.5 million clones; roughly 95% are singletons. Broader study findings: Clonotypes that were shared across a handful of donors made up 4.5% to 5% of naive CD4 clonotypes.

The donors were all Caucasian adults (living in Nashville, Tennessee). The genes are TRBV5-1 and TRBJ1-1, with D possibly being TRBD1 (5 bases). The receptor was derived from a young man in good health. The sample taken for sequencing was naive CD4+ T cells sorted from blood. Indicated subset: CD45RA+ positively selected. CDR3 amino acids: CASSLRSGPWGTEAFF. The CDR3 DNA follows: TGCGCCAGCAGCTTGCGTTCAGGGCCCTGGGGTACTGAAGCTTTCTTT. The whole variable domain, filled in from reference TRBV5-1 and TRBJ1-1, reads KAGVTQTPRYLIKTRGQQVTLSCSPISGHRSVSWYQQTPGQGLQFLFEYFSETQRNKGNFPGRFSGRQFSNSRSEMNVSTLELGDSALYLCASSLRSGPWGTEAFFGQGTRLTVV.